This entry concerns a single T cell receptor beta chain. Its cognate antigen has yet to be identified. Base qualities are not recorded, but no much larger clone differs from it by a single base. TCRdb shows the sequencer as Illumina HiSeq 2500. Quantitative 5'-RACE with molecular barcodes was used to prepare TCR beta libraries. The published analysis was carried out like this. A new computational method based on a probabilistic model of VDJ rearrangement was used to identify disease-linked TCR variants. Using fastp at Q25 and MiXCR, TCRdb reprocessed the public reads and kept productive beta chains. Every distinct CDR3 protein forms one entry, paired with its most common genes and DNA. The V and J calls follow TCRdb's processing rather than the paper's. The sample table lists a few hundred thousand distinct CDR3 sequences, roughly 20% of them with a count of one. Roughly 3.4% of the sample is held by the ten biggest clonotypes.

These data come from a study of CD8 T cells in ankylosing spondylitis (dated by TCRdb to 2016 to 2017). Turning to the overall study: To find TCR variants linked to disease, the study profiled T cell receptor beta repertoires in ankylosing spondylitis patients and healthy donors. The whole study cohort included over a hundred healthy donors and roughly 24 ankylosing spondylitis patients. Peripheral blood samples were taken, and synovial fluid was additionally collected from ankylosing spondylitis patients.

Points the paper makes about the study in general: The disease-linked clones showed a CD8+ phenotype and occurred at relatively low frequencies in peripheral blood. A TCR beta motif made up of several highly homologous amino acid variants appeared to be characteristic of blood from ankylosing spondylitis patients. Some motif variants had previously been reported in the synovial fluid and blood of reactive arthritis patients, which suggests shared mechanisms of disease initiation. Significant enrichment of the disease-linked clones was reported in matched synovial fluid samples from ankylosing spondylitis patients.

Sequencing was done on a sample of blood, either unsorted or a sorted T cell fraction (not recorded which). The sequence came from a female donor with ankylosing spondylitis or in good health (not recorded which).

The encoded CDR3 is CASSYKGSEAYEQYF. The DNA reads as follows: TGTGCCAGCAGTTACAAGGGCTCCGAGGCCTACGAGCAGTACTTC. The chain joins TRBV6-5 to TRBJ2-7; the D gene lacks a confident call. V is pared back by 2 bases and J by 2 bases, with 13 bases lying between the germline termini. The CDR3 sequence holds 15 residues, the cysteine and phenylalanine included. This entry keeps only the CDR3 DNA: 45 bases, framed from base 1. The germline V gene specifies MNHEY as CDR1 and SVGAGI as CDR2.